This T cell receptor (beta chain) is drawn from a study of T cells in Graves' hyperthyroidism and ophthalmopathy. Uncontrolled infection, other autoimmune disease, pregnancy and lactation each barred patients from inclusion. Using around 10 ml of fresh peripheral blood, PBMCs were prepared. RNA transcripts served as the template for amplifying TCR beta CDR3 regions. TCR CDR3 regions were first amplified by RT-PCR with HTBI primers. MiXCR was run by TCRdb on the multiplex PCR reads, yielding one entry per CDR3 protein. The data contain under 400,000 distinct CDR3 sequences, around a sixth of them singletons. Trimming cost V 5 bases and J 5 bases, with 13 bases left between them. Germline V gene sequence: CDR1 SGHTA, CDR2 FQGTGA. The CDR3 length is 13 residues.

The sequenced sample was blood. This TCR came from a woman aged 45-59 years with Graves' hyperthyroidism. The rearrangement uses TRBV7-3 and TRBJ2-7; maybe TRBD2 (5 bases). CDR3 amino acids: CASSQTRYHEQYF. Here the CDR3 DNA reads TGTGCCAGCAGCCAAACTAGGTACCACGAGCAGTACTTC. Using reference TRBV7-3 and TRBJ2-7 for the parts outside the CDR3, the full variable domain is GAGVSQTPSNKVTEKGKYVELRCDPISGHTALYWYRQSLGQGPEFLIYFQGTGAADDSGLPNDRFFAVRPEGSVSTLKIQRTERGDSAVYLCASSQTRYHEQYFGPGTRLTVT.